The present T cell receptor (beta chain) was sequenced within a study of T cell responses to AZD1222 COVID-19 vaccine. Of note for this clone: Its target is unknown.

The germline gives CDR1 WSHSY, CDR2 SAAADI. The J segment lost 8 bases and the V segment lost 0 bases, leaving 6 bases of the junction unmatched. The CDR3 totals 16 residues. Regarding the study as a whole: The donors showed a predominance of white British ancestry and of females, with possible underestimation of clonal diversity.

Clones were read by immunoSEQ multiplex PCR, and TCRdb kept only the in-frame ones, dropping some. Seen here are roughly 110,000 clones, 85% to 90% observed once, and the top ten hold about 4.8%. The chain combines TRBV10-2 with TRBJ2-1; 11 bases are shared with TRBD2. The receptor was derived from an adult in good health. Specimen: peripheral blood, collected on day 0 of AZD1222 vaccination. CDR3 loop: CASSESSGRARDEQFF. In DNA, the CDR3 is TGCGCCAGCAGTGAGTCTAGCGGGAGGGCCCGCGATGAGCAGTTCTTC.